This TCR beta chain is drawn from a study of cytomegalovirus exposure and HLA in healthy donors (dated by TCRdb to about 2017). About the study as a whole: According to an earlier analysis of a few hundred of the donors, about 179 million T cells yielded 120 million or so unique TCR beta sequences and approximately 280 Gb of sequence data. Typing coverage differed by locus: A, B, C, DRB1 and DQB1 were typed in roughly 620-630 donors, DQA1 in about 500, DPA1 in some 570, and DPB1 in roughly 450. Of the 350 to 450 genotyped donors, more than 75% were placed in the genetic ancestry cluster associated with self-reported Caucasian donors. In an earlier analysis of roughly 540 of the donors, high-throughput TCR beta sequencing was used to judge whether each TCR beta V gene segment behaved as functional or pseudogenic. The later analysis used no new phenotypic data to find candidate immune exposures, relying instead on TCR beta sequences and their occurrence across donors. All discovery cohort repertoires had been generated on a single sequencing platform. HLA typing included class I and class II loci at four-digit resolution. The study profiled the T cell repertoires of 666 subjects by immunosequencing and related them to cytomegalovirus serostatus. The study was designed to test whether signatures of past pathogen exposure could be identified by cataloging public T cell receptors. About 5 DR-DQ haplotypes were handled as single units for association and clustering, since linkage in the cohort was strong. Alongside the repertoire data, information on donor age, sex, ethnicity and CMV serostatus was compiled. In a later genetic analysis, genome-wide SNP genotypes for about three fifths of the 666 donors were used, and that subset was treated as a discovery cohort. Along with the approximately 700-subject first cohort, a separate validation cohort of over a hundred different subjects was used. To predict cytomegalovirus infection status, the study brought together high-throughput TCR immunosequencing, statistical association of individual TCRs with disease status, and machine learning. A later analysis re-examined previously published TCR beta repertoires from roughly 650 donors and added high-resolution HLA genotyping to investigate patterns of TCR occurrence. Across some 400 genotyped donors of the cohort, an average of roughly 250,000 unique TCR beta nucleotide sequences per donor were sequenced, and around 19% of those sequences were non-productive. An early release that covered approximately 600 HLA-typed donors contained approximately 300 gigabases of sequencing data and 85 million to 100 million unique TCR sequences.

This clone has only a few counts. Its specific antigen is unknown. It has no much larger one-base neighbor in the sample; base qualities were not kept. Paper-wide results and their limitations: A further reported finding was that TCR beta sequences accurately predicted the HLA-A and HLA-B alleles for most subjects in the first cohort. An earlier analysis of several hundred of the donors showed that most TCR beta V segments appeared in productive rearrangements either about 90% or about 30% of the time, which broadly matched IMGT annotations. A cluster of highly shared sequence variants was judged likely to represent a technical artifact of the sequencing pipeline. Presence/absence analyses assumed roughly uniform sequencing depth across donors, an assumption that may not hold. HLA typing was unavailable for some donors at each locus, so association tests used only the typed subset. Linkage disequilibrium might explain the correlated functional status among segregating V segments, but an unknown experimental factor could not be ruled out. The authors suggested that the approach could potentially be extended to other disease states and immunological phenotypes. The classifier was reported to diagnose cytomegalovirus status with high specificity and sensitivity in both the original and validation cohorts. According to a later analysis, parvovirus B19, influenza, CMV and Epstein-Barr virus appeared linked to several top co-occurrence clusters. The only immune exposure information available for the cohort was CMV serostatus. Assigning TCR associations to individual alleles was difficult when HLA alleles, especially DR and DQ, strongly co-occurred. Because the 87-base-pair reads could not distinguish some IMGT-functional V segments, including TRBV6-2 and TRBV6-3, those segments were excluded. While some public TCRs were present in many individuals, most TCR sequences turned up only very rarely across donors. Three of the identified cytomegalovirus-associated TCR beta chains were confirmed in vitro to be specific for cytomegalovirus antigens. According to a later genetic analysis, donors in an Asian-associated ancestry cluster had fewer N-insertions in productive TCRs than the approximately 690-donor mean. Most CMV-associated TCR beta chains appeared to be HLA-restricted in a later analysis, and the HLA associations seemed to be driven largely by CMV exposure. In this cohort, only TCR beta chains were sequenced, and detectable features were limited by the absence of alpha or paired-chain data. The study listed 170 or so TCR beta chains as associated with cytomegalovirus. In a later analysis, HLA-associated TCR beta chains were found to be more clonally expanded and to have lower generation probabilities than equally common non-associated chains. In a later analysis, the rate of TCR association differed among HLA loci, with DRB1 alleles having the most associated TCRs and HLA-C alleles having the fewest. Fewer than 20 rarely observed V segments, including chromosome 9 orphons, were excluded from the earlier analysis of approximately 600 of the donors because counts were too low. In a later analysis, some 18,000 TCR beta sequences were associated with specific HLA alleles at a false discovery rate of 0.05. A later genetic analysis associated a missense DCLRE1C variant with V-gene and J-gene trimming of TCR beta chains, and an independent cohort replicated the association.

The cohort consisted of 600 or so healthy bone marrow donors. Cohort members were all nominally healthy when sampled, although unrecorded immune exposures were likely present. The donor tested CMV seropositive and was one of the 289 seropositive cohort members. A peripheral blood sample was provided by each donor, and peripheral blood mononuclear cells were used for TCR beta sequencing. The Qiagen DNeasy Blood Extraction Kit was used to extract genomic DNA from the blood cell samples. Library method: the immunoSEQ multiplex PCR assay. For the multiplex PCR, a mixture combining 60 forward primers for TCR Vbeta segments and 13 reverse primers for TCR Jbeta segments was used. The CDR3 region of rearranged TCR beta genes was amplified from genomic DNA with a multiplex PCR assay. The Illumina HiSeq System was used to sequence the amplified TCR beta libraries as 87-base-pair reads. The study's own analysis went as follows. Across the roughly 600 repertoires, a later analysis counted tens of millions of unique TCR beta chains, 9 million to 14 million of which were shared by at least two donors. To remove PCR and sequencing errors, raw reads were error-corrected and collapsed into unique sequences using a nearest-neighbor algorithm that merged closely related sequences. CDR3 sequences were aligned to IMGT reference sequences to assign V, D and J gene segments. For a sequence to be retained, a match of at least six nucleotides was required to both a V gene segment and a J gene segment. A rearrangement counted as productive if the CDR3 had no stop codons and remained in frame with V and J, and every other rearrangement counted as non-productive. CDR3 was defined by IMGT convention, running from the second conserved V-encoded cysteine to the conserved J-encoded phenylalanine. In an earlier analysis of 500 to 650 of the donors, sequences lacking an unambiguous match to a single V gene segment were excluded. In an earlier analysis of some 590 of the donors, V segments were called functional above 56.7% productive rearrangements and were called segregating when the between-donor standard deviation exceeded 5%. To diagnose cytomegalovirus status from the catalog of TCR beta chain sequences, a statistical classification framework was built. A later analysis assigned V and J genes by comparing TCR nucleotide sequences with IMGT/GENE-DB human TR gene sequences. Using the TCRdist pipeline, a later analysis assigned CDR3 sequences along with most-parsimonious VDJ recombination scenarios. In a later analysis, each TCR beta chain was defined by its CDR3 amino acid sequence together with its V-gene family, and reads lacking a unique V-gene family were excluded. As a way to deal with suspected cross-contamination and a sequencing artifact, a later analysis dropped 500 to 700 nucleotide sequences that were highly shared and had low generation probability. For each public chain, a later analysis derived a clonal expansion index from normalized ranks of inferred template counts within each repertoire. Generation probabilities in a later analysis came from a VDJ recombination model fitted to out-of-frame rearrangements, and those results were checked against IGoR. Hypergeometric tests were used in a later analysis to score TCR-TCR, TCR-HLA and TCR-CMV co-occurrence, with a repertoire-size bias correction applied to the TCR pairs. False discovery rates were estimated in a later analysis by permuting HLA or CMV assignments 20 times. In a later analysis, co-occurring TCRs were grouped using DBSCAN, with TCRdist sequence similarity added in when clustering inside HLA-allele-positive subsets. Repertoires with fewer than 30,000 or more than 120,000 public chains were left out of co-occurrence clustering, as were several repertoires with anomalous nucleotide sharing. Here the immuneACCESS table is served through TCRdb, limited to in-frame sequences with V and J called. Missing clones are a known gap in these copies; in checked studies unresolved V genes cover under half, and the rest lacks a known reason. The V and J calls and clone size come from that table; D and trimming were worked out from the DNA. The sample table records roughly 110,000 clones; roughly 70% of these occur just once. Clones ranked in the top ten supply around 15% of the sample.

From the cysteine up to the phenylalanine, the CDR3 has a length of 15 residues. The CDR3 DNA has 45 bases and is translated from base 1. From the germline V gene, CDR1 is SGDLS and CDR2 is YYNGEE. Trimming takes 4 bases off V and 4 bases off J; junction bases not matched to a gene: 5. The TCR was taken from a woman aged 35 to 49 in good health and CMV-seropositive. The sequencing input was PBMCs. Recombination connected TRBV9 to TRBJ1-4; 9 junctional bases match TRBD1. The nucleotides read TGTGCCAGCAGCACTGGACAGGGGAATAATGAAAAACTGTTTTTT. Translation gives CASSTGQGNNEKLFF. The full variable domain, with segments outside the CDR3 supplied by the reference TRBV9 and TRBJ1-4 proteins, appears as DSGVTQTPKHLITATGQRVTLRCSPRSGDLSVYWYQQSLDQGLQFLIQYYNGEERAKGNILERFSAQQFPDLHSELNLSSLELGDSALYFCASSTGQGNNEKLFFGSGTQLSVL.